These 18 T cell receptor beta chains were all obtained from the same sample, sequenced in a study of cytomegalovirus exposure and HLA in healthy donors. PCR used 60 Vbeta primers and 13 Jbeta primers. The assay was immunoSEQ multiplex PCR, and TCRdb's table has in-frame clones only and misses some. The table lists over 100,000 clones, almost 80% of them singletons. The sequencing sample was made of PBMCs. These receptors all come from a female donor in good health and CMV-seronegative.

The chain uses TRBV9 and TRBJ2-7, with TRBD2 identical over 9 bases. CDR3 length: 18 residues. Germline trimming cut 2 bases from V and 0 bases from J; bases unmatched to any gene: 12. CDR1 SGDLS and CDR2 YYNGEE come from the germline V gene. DNA for the CDR3: TGTGCCAGCAGCGTTAATCCCACTAGCGGGTTAAGCTCCTACGAGCAGTACTTC. This encodes CASSVNPTSGLSSYEQYF.

J is TRBJ2-5 and V is TRBV7-3; the D gene is possibly TRBD2 (5 bases). V shed 5 bases and J shed 10 bases, with 14 bases lying between them. Germline lookup yields CDR1 SGHTA and CDR2 FQGTGA. This CDR3 spans 12 amino acids. CDR3 protein: CASSLPREIQYF. CDR3 in DNA: TGTGCCAGCAGCCTCCCCCGGGAAATCCAGTACTTC.

This clone was detected a few times. V and J are TRBV6-1 and TRBJ1-1; 7 bases line up with TRBD1. CDR3 length equals 13 residues. Germline V gene data show CDR1 as MNHNS and CDR2 as SASEGT. V was pared by 8 bases and J by 7 bases, with 10 bases of the junction left unmatched. The CDR3 coding sequence is TGTGCCAGCCGATCCGGGACAGCCTTTGAAGCTTTCTTT. This gives the protein CASRSGTAFEAFF.

V is TRBV5-1 and J is TRBJ2-3; TRBD2 is a possible D gene (6 bases). CDR3 length equals 15 residues. Trimming stripped 4 bases from V and 2 bases from J, with 14 bases between. The germline V gene encodes CDR1 SGHRS and CDR2 YFSETQ. CDR3 in amino acids: CASSPGDGPTDTQYF. CDR3 nucleotides: TGCGCCAGCAGCCCGGGGGACGGCCCCACAGATACGCAGTATTTT.

CDR3 bases: TGTGCCAGTAGTAGCAGGGTCGAGCAGTACTTC. This codes for CASSSRVEQYF. V gene TRBV19 combines with J gene TRBJ2-7, with D possibly TRBD1 on 5 matching bases. From germline, CDR1 is LNHDA and CDR2 SQIVND (reference sequence). Deletions cut 4 bases from V and 6 bases from J, with 7 bases between. The CDR3 sequence is 11 residues long.

The chain combines TRBV27 with TRBJ2-3; 13 nucleotides match TRBD2. The CDR3 covers 15 residues. Germline CDR1 is MNHEY and CDR2 is SMNVEV (reference sequence). The V and J ends lost 7 bases and 3 bases, in that order; junction bases with no gene match: 4. The chain's CDR3 is CASTTSGRLTDTQYF. The DNA of the CDR3 is TGTGCCAGCACGACTAGCGGGAGGCTTACAGATACGCAGTATTTT.

V usage is TRBV28 and J usage is TRBJ1-1; no reliable D call. Germline V CDR1 and CDR2: MDHEN, SYDVKM. The germline V and J ends were trimmed by 2 bases and 1 base, with 11 bases remaining between them. This CDR3 has 15 amino acids. The CDR3 spells CASSLITLSNTEAFF. The CDR3, as DNA: TGTGCCAGCAGTTTAATTACCCTATCGAACACTGAAGCTTTCTTT.

The gene calls are TRBV6-5 and TRBJ1-4; tentative D call: TRBD1 (6 bases). This CDR3 comprises 14 residues. V was trimmed by 2 bases and J by 7 bases, leaving 11 bases between them. The germline gives CDR1 MNHEY, CDR2 SVGAGI. The chain's CDR3 is CASSYGGRAEKLFF. In nucleotides, the CDR3 is TGTGCCAGCAGTTACGGGGGCAGGGCTGAAAAACTGTTTTTT.

The chain carries TRBV30 and TRBJ1-2, with D possibly matching TRBD1 (6 bases). With 1 base removed from V and 4 bases from J, the gap between germline ends came to 16 bases. Germline CDR1 and CDR2: GTSNPN and SVGIG (reference sequence). This CDR3 region has 15 residues. The CDR3 DNA reads as TGTGCCTGGAGTGGTGTGGACAGAGACCGCTATGGCTACACCTTC. Encoded protein: CAWSGVDRDRYGYTF. The full variable domain, its missing parts supplied by reference TRBV30 and TRBJ1-2, is SQTIHQWPATLVQPVGSPLSLECTVEGTSNPNLYWYRQAAGRGLQLLFYSVGIGQISSEVPQNLSASRPQDRQFILSSKKLLLSDSGFYLCAWSGVDRDRYGYTFGSGTRLTVV.

The rearrangement uses TRBV4-2 and TRBJ2-2, with 7 bases that match TRBD2. V was pared by 3 bases and J by 3 bases, with 7 bases of the junction left unmatched. This CDR3 is built from 16 residues. In germline, CDR1 is LGHNA, CDR2 YNFKEQ. CDR3 loop: CASSQSGRRDTGELFF. In DNA form, the CDR3 reads TGTGCCAGCAGCCAGTCCGGGAGGAGGGACACCGGGGAGCTGTTTTTT.

V gene TRBV7-6 combines with J gene TRBJ2-1, with D hard to call. Germline V gives CDR1 SGHVS, CDR2 FNYEAQ. The CDR3 length is 15 residues. The V end was cut by 5 bases, the J end by 7 bases, with 18 bases between. The CDR3 DNA sequence: TGTGCCAGCAGCCCCCGGTCCGCGGAGATAAATGAGCAGTTCTTC. Amino acid sequence: CASSPRSAEINEQFF.

V and J are TRBV13 and TRBJ1-2; D is possibly TRBD1 (5 bases). Per the germline V gene, CDR1 is PRHDT and CDR2 is FYEKMQ (reference sequence). This CDR3 contains 13 residues. Trimming stripped 5 bases from V and 5 bases from J, with 12 bases between. The DNA for the CDR3 is TGTGCCAGCAGCGCAGGGTTTCGGTATGGCTACACCTTC. Residues: CASSAGFRYGYTF. Filled out from reference TRBV13 and TRBJ1-2, the complete variable domain reads AAGVIQSPRHLIKEKRETATLKCYPIPRHDTVYWYQQGPGQDPQFLISFYEKMQSDKGSIPDRFSAQQFSDYHSELNMSSLELGDSALYFCASSAGFRYGYTFGSGTRLTVV.

This clone showed up just a few times. The rearrangement uses TRBV5-1 and TRBJ1-2, with TRBD1 matching over 8 bases. V was clipped by 4 bases and J by 7 bases; unmatched bases: 15. There are 16 residues in the CDR3. CDR1 and CDR2 (germline): SGHRS, YFSETQ. The CDR3 nucleotides are TGCGCCAGCAGCCCGACGGCTTCAACAGGGGGTAGTGGCTACACCTTC. Translating gives CASSPTASTGGSGYTF.

The J gene is TRBJ2-1, the V gene TRBV4-1; 13 nucleotides agree with TRBD2. The CDR3 loop spans 15 amino acids. CDR1 MGHRA and CDR2 YSYEKL come from the germline V gene. V lost 6 bases to trimming and J lost 7 bases; unmatched junction nucleotides: 6. CDR3 amino acids: CASSRTSGSGNEQFF. The CDR3 DNA reads as TGCGCCAGCAGTCGGACTAGCGGGAGTGGGAATGAGCAGTTCTTC.

The chain carries TRBV28 and TRBJ2-2, with 8 bases identical to TRBD2. V lost 8 bases and J lost 0; bases outside the gene matches: 8. CDR3 size: 16 residues. CDR1 is MDHEN and CDR2 is SYDVKM in the germline V gene. CDR3 region: CASETTREANTGELFF. For the CDR3, the DNA is TGTGCCAGCGAGACAACGCGGGAGGCGAACACCGGGGAGCTGTTTTTT.

The chain recombines TRBV14 with TRBJ1-1; TRBD1 agrees at 10 bases. The V and J ends lost 4 bases and 1 base, in that order; junction bases with no gene match: 6. The CDR3 length is 16 residues. Germline CDR1 reads SGHDN; CDR2 reads FVKESK. In DNA, the CDR3 is TGTGCCAGCAGCCCAAGACAGGGGGCAGAGAACACTGAAGCTTTCTTT. It yields the protein CASSPRQGAENTEAFF.

V is TRBV5-1 and J is TRBJ2-3; 12 positions match TRBD2. The CDR3 covers 16 residues. V shed 5 bases, J shed 0 bases, and the junction held 4 bases outside the gene matches. The germline V gene has CDR1 SGHRS and CDR2 YFSETQ. The chain's CDR3 is CASRQGLAGSTDTQYF. DNA of the CDR3: TGCGCCAGCAGGCAGGGACTAGCGGGCAGCACAGATACGCAGTATTTT.

Details on this clone: A junction boundary mismatches the germline segment, possibly from a read error. The chain joins TRBV7-9 to TRBJ2-7; 10 positions agree with TRBD1. Per the germline V gene, CDR1 is SEHNR and CDR2 is FQNEAQ (reference sequence). This CDR3 region has 16 residues. In DNA, the CDR3 is TGTTCCAGCAGCTTCGTCGCCGGGACAGGGGCCTACGAGCAGTACTTC. The encoded protein is CSSSFVAGTGAYEQYF.